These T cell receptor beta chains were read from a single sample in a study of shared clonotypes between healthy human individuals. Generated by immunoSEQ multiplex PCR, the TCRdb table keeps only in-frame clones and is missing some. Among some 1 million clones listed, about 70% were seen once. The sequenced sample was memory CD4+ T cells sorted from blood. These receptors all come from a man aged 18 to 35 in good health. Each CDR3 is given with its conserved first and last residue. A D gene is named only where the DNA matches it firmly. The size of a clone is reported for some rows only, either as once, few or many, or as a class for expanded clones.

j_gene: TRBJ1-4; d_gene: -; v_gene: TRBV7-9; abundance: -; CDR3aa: CASRPDGEKLFF; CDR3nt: TGTGCCAGCAGACCGGACGGTGAAAAACTGTTTTTT
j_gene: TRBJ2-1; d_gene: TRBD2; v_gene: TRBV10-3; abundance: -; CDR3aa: CAISGASGGRNNEQFF; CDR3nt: TGTGCCATCAGTGGGGCTAGCGGGGGCCGTAACAATGAGCAGTTCTTC
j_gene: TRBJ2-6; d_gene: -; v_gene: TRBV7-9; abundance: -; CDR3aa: CASSLAGSGANVLTF; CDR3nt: TGTGCCAGCAGCTTAGCAGGGTCTGGGGCCAACGTCCTGACTTTC
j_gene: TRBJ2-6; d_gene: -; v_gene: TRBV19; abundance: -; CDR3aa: CASTTIRTSGANVLTF; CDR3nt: TGTGCCAGTACCACCATCAGAACCTCTGGGGCCAACGTCCTGACTTTC
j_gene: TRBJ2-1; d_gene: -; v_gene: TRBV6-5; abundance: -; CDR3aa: CASRLGNEQFF; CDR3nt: TGTGCCAGCAGACTAGGCAATGAGCAGTTCTTC
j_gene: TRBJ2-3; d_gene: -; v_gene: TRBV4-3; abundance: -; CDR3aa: CASSQEGGPDTQYF; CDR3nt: TGCGCCAGCAGCCAAGAAGGCGGTCCAGATACGCAGTATTTT
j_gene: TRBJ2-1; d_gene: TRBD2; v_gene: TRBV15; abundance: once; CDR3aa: CATSRARAAGGLSEQFF; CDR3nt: TGTGCCACCAGCAGAGCCCGTGCAGCGGGAGGGCTTTCTGAGCAGTTCTTC
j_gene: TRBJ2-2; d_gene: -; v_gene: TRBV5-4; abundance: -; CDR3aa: CASRPENTGELFF; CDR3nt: TGTGCCAGCAGACCGGAAAACACCGGGGAGCTGTTTTTT
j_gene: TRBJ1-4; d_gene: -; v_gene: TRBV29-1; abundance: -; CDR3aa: CSVRSDNEKLFF; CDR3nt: TGCAGCGTCCGCAGCGATAATGAAAAACTGTTTTTT
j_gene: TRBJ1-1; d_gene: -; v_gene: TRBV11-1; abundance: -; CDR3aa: CASSPRLGNTEAFF; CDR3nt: TGTGCCAGCAGCCCTCGACTAGGTAACACTGAAGCTTTCTTT
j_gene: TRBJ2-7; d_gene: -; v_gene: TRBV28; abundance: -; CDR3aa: CASQTQGISYEQYF; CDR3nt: TGTGCCAGCCAAACGCAGGGTATCAGCTACGAGCAGTACTTC
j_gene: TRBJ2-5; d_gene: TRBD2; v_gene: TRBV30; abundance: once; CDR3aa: CAWSVRSGTKETQYF; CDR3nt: TGTGCCTGGAGTGTACGTTCCGGGACTAAAGAGACCCAGTACTTC
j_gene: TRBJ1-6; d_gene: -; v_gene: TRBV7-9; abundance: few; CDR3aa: CASSLLGAGDSPLHF; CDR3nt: TGTGCCAGCAGCTTACTTGGGGCAGGGGATTCACCCCTCCACTTT
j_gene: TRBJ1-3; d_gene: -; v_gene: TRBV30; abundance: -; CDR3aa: CAWSVGPSSGNTIYF; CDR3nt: TGTGCCTGGAGTGTGGGGCCCTCCTCTGGAAACACCATATATTTT
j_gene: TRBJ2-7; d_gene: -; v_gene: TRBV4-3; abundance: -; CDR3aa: CASSQGLGFEQYF; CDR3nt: TGCGCCAGCAGCCAAGGGTTGGGATTCGAGCAGTACTTC
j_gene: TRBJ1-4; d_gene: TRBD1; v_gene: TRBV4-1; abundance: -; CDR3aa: CASSQGDRVGEKLFF; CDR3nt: TGCGCCAGCAGCCAAGGGGACAGGGTGGGTGAAAAACTGTTTTTT
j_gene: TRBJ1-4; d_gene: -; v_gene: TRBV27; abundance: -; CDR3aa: CASRPGFANEKLFF; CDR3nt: TGTGCCAGCAGGCCAGGGTTCGCTAATGAAAAACTGTTTTTT
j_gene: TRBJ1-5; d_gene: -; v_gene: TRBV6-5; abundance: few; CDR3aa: CASSGNRLDQPQHF; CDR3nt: TGTGCCAGCAGTGGGAATCGTTTGGATCAGCCCCAGCATTTT
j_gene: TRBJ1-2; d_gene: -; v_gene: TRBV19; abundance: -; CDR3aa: CASSITRVIGSTYGYTF; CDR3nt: TGTGCCAGTAGTATTACAAGGGTAATAGGGAGTACCTATGGCTACACCTTC
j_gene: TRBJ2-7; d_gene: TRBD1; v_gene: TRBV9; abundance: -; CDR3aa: CASSEGTGTYEQYF; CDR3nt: TGTGCCAGCAGCGAGGGGACAGGTACCTACGAGCAGTACTTC
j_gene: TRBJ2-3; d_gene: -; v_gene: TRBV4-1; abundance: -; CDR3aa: CASSLDRSPSNTQYF; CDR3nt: TGCGCCAGCAGCCTCGACAGGTCCCCGTCAAATACGCAGTATTTT
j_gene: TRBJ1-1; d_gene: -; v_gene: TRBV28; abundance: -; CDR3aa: CASSNSGGAEAFF; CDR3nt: TGTGCCAGCAGTAACTCCGGGGGAGCTGAAGCTTTCTTT
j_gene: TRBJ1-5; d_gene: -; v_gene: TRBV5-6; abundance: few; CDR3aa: CASSIMGFDQPQHF; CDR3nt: TGTGCCAGCAGTATAATGGGGTTTGATCAGCCCCAGCATTTT
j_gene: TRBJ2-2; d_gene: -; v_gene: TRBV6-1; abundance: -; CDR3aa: CASSEMWEATGELFF; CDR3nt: TGTGCCAGCAGTGAAATGTGGGAGGCGACCGGGGAGCTGTTTTTT
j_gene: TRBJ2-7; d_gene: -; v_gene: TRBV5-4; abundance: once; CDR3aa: CASSPKDSYEQYF; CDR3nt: TGTGCCAGCAGCCCGAAGGATTCCTACGAGCAGTACTTC
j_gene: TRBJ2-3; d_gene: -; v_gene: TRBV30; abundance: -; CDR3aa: CAWRKEVFSTDTQYF; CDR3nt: TGTGCCTGGAGGAAGGAGGTCTTTAGCACAGATACGCAGTATTTT
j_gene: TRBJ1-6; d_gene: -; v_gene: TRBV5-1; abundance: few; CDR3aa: CASSLDVSNSPLHF; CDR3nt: TGCGCCAGCAGCTTGGACGTTAGTAATTCACCCCTCCACTTT
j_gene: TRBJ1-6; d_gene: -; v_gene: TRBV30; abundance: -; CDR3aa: CAWSRTLGIGNSPLHF; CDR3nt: TGTGCCTGGAGTCGGACACTAGGCATAGGGAATTCACCCCTCCACTTT
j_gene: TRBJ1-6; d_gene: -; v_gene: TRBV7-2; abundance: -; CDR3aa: CASSLIPFPKSNSPLHF; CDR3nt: TGTGCCAGCAGCTTGATCCCGTTTCCAAAATCAAATTCACCCCTCCACTTT
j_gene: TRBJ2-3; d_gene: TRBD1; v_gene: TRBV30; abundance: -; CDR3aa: CAWTGTGSTDTQYF; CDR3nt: TGTGCCTGGACCGGGACAGGGAGCACAGATACGCAGTATTTT